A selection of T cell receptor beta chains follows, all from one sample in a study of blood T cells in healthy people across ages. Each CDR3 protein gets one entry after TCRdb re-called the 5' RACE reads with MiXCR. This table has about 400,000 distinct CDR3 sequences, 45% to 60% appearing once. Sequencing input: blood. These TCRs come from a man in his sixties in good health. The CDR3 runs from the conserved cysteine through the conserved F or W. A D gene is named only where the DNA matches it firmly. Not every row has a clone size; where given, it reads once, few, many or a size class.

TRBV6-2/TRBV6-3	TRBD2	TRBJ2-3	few	CASSYGGSRDTQYF	TGTGCCAGCAGTTACGGCGGGAGTCGAGATACGCAGTATTTT
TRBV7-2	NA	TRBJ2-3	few	CASSPLAGTSTDTQYF	TGTGCCAGCAGCCCCCTGGCGGGGACTAGCACAGATACGCAGTATTTT
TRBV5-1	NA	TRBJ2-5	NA	CASPTRAQETQYF	TGCGCCAGCCCGACCAGGGCTCAAGAGACCCAGTACTTC
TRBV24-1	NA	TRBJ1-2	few	CATSDLQSGDPYGYTF	TGTGCCACCAGTGACTTACAGTCTGGGGATCCCTATGGCTACACCTTC
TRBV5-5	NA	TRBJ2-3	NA	CASSTGTLDTQYF	TGTGCCAGCAGCACGGGAACTCTAGATACGCAGTATTTT
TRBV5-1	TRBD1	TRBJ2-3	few	CASSVDRGSRTDTQYF	TGCGCCAGCAGCGTGGACAGGGGGTCAAGGACAGATACGCAGTATTTT
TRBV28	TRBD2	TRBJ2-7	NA	CASSSTSGSSYEQYF	TGTGCCAGCAGTTCCACTAGCGGTAGCTCCTACGAGCAGTACTTC
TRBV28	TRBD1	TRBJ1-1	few	CASSFVGRGINTEAFF	TGTGCCAGCAGTTTCGTCGGCAGGGGGATAAACACTGAAGCTTTCTTT
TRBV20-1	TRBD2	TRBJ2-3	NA	CSASQAGGSPAQYF	TGCAGTGCCTCCCAAGCGGGGGGGTCTCCGGCGCAGTATTTT
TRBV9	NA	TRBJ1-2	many	CASSADYLNYGYTF	TGTGCCAGCAGCGCGGACTACCTTAACTATGGCTACACCTTC
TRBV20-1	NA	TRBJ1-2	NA	CSARVWQEIGGYTF	TGCAGTGCTAGAGTTTGGCAGGAGATCGGTGGCTACACCTTC
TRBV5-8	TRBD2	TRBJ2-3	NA	CASSTKAGGPSDTQYF	TGTGCCAGCAGCACAAAAGCGGGAGGGCCTTCGGATACGCAGTATTTT
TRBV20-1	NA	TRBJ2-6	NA	CSASGSGADVLTF	TGCAGTGCCTCTGGTTCTGGGGCCGACGTCCTGACTTTC
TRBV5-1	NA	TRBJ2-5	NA	CASSPTGFHQETQYF	TGCGCCAGCAGCCCTACAGGGTTCCACCAAGAGACCCAGTACTTC
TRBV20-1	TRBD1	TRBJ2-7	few	CSARFQQGAYEQYF	TGCAGTGCTAGATTTCAACAGGGGGCCTACGAGCAGTACTTC
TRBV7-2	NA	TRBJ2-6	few	CASSPLGANVLTF	TGTGCCAGCAGCCCATTAGGGGCCAACGTCCTGACTTTC
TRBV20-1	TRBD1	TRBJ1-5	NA	CSATGGQARQPQHF	TGCAGTGCTACAGGGGGCCAGGCGAGGCAGCCCCAGCATTTT
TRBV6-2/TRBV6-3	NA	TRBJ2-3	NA	CASSYVGATDTQYF	TGTGCCAGCAGTTACGTTGGGGCCACAGATACGCAGTATTTT
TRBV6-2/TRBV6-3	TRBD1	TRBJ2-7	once	CASRPGGTGVGEQYF	TGTGCCAGCAGACCGGGAGGGACAGGGGTTGGCGAGCAGTACTTC
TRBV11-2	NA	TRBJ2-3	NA	CASTATDTQYF	TGTGCCAGCACAGCCACAGATACGCAGTATTTT
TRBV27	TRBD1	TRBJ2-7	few	CASSRPGQGLYEQYF	TGTGCCAGCAGTCGGCCGGGACAGGGTCTCTACGAGCAGTACTTC
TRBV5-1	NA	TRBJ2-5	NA	CASSLAPGMGGETQYF	TGCGCCAGCAGCTTGGCCCCAGGGATGGGCGGGGAGACCCAGTACTTC
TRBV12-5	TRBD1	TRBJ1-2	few	CASGSGQGVYGYTF	TGTGCTAGTGGTTCCGGACAGGGGGTTTATGGCTACACCTTC
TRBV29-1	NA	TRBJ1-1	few	CSVRTVNTEAFF	TGCAGCGTCCGAACAGTGAACACTGAAGCTTTCTTT
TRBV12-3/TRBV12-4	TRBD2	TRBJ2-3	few	CASSFMSAGGDTQYF	TGTGCCAGCAGTTTTATGTCTGCGGGGGGGGATACGCAGTATTTT
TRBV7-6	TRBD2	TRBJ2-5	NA	CASSLMTGGSQETQYF	TGTGCCAGCAGCTTGATGACTGGCGGGAGCCAAGAGACCCAGTACTTC
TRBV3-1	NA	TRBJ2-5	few	CASSDGLTGQALYF	TGTGCCAGCAGCGATGGATTGACAGGCCAGGCGTTGTACTTC
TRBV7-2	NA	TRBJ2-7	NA	CASSSGLYEQYF	TGTGCCAGCAGCTCGGGACTCTACGAGCAGTACTTC
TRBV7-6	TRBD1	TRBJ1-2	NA	CASSRQGGTNYGYTF	TGTGCCAGCAGCCGACAGGGGGGAACTAACTATGGCTACACCTTC
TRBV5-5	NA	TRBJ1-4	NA	CASSPTTGPSGEKLFF	TGTGCCAGCAGCCCCACGACAGGTCCCAGCGGTGAAAAACTGTTTTTT
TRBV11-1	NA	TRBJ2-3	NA	CASSYQAGTDTQYF	TGTGCCAGCAGCTACCAGGCAGGCACAGATACGCAGTATTTT
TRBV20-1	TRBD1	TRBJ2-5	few	CSAEGQQETQYF	TGCAGTGCTGAGGGACAGCAAGAGACCCAGTACTTC
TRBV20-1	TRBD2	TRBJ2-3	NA	CSAYEVLAKTDTQYF	TGCAGTGCTTACGAAGTACTAGCGAAGACAGATACGCAGTATTTT
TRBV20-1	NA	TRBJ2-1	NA	CSAPEFSYNEQFF	TGCAGTGCGCCTGAATTTAGTTACAATGAGCAGTTCTTC
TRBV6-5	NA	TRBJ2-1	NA	CASSSFSSWSSYNEQFF	TGTGCCAGCAGTTCTTTCTCTTCTTGGAGCTCCTACAATGAGCAGTTCTTC
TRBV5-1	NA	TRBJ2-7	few	CASSDRTNSKTYEQYF	TGCGCCAGCAGCGACAGGACCAATTCCAAGACCTACGAGCAGTACTTC
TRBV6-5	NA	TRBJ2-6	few	CASSYSIGISGANVLTF	TGTGCCAGCAGTTACTCGATAGGGATCTCTGGGGCCAACGTCCTGACTTTC
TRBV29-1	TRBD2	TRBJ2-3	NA	CSVEDWASGSTDTQYF	TGCAGCGTTGAAGATTGGGCTAGCGGGAGCACAGATACGCAGTATTTT
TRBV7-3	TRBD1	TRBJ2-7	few	CASSLRGQAYYEQYF	TGTGCCAGCAGCTTAAGAGGACAGGCCTACTACGAGCAGTACTTC
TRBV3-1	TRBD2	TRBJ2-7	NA	CASSQQGLAGSNEQYF	TGTGCCAGCAGCCAACAGGGACTAGCGGGGAGTAACGAGCAGTACTTC
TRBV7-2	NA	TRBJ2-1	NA	CASSPEGTVGNEQFF	TGTGCCAGCAGCCCGGAGGGCACAGTGGGCAATGAGCAGTTCTTC
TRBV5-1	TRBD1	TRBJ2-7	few	CASSPGQGGSSYEQYF	TGCGCCAGCAGCCCAGGACAGGGAGGTTCCTCCTACGAGCAGTACTTC
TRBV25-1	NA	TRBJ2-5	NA	CASSEFLAQETQYF	TGTGCCAGCAGTGAATTTCTAGCACAAGAGACCCAGTACTTC
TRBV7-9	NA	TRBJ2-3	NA	CASSTPRLAASTDTQYF	TGTGCTAGCAGCACCCCGCGGCTAGCAGCCAGCACAGATACGCAGTATTTT
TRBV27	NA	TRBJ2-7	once	CATARQDEQYF	TGTGCCACAGCCCGACAGGACGAGCAGTACTTC
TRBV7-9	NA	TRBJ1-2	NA	CASSLSGRPNYGYTF	TGTGCCAGCAGCTTATCCGGGAGGCCTAACTATGGCTACACCTTC
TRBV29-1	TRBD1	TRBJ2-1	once	CSVEGDRGGNEQFF	TGCAGCGTTGAGGGGGACAGGGGAGGGAATGAGCAGTTCTTC
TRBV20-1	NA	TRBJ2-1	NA	CSAHPVGAYINEQFF	TGCAGTGCTCACCCGGTAGGAGCGTACATCAATGAGCAGTTCTTC